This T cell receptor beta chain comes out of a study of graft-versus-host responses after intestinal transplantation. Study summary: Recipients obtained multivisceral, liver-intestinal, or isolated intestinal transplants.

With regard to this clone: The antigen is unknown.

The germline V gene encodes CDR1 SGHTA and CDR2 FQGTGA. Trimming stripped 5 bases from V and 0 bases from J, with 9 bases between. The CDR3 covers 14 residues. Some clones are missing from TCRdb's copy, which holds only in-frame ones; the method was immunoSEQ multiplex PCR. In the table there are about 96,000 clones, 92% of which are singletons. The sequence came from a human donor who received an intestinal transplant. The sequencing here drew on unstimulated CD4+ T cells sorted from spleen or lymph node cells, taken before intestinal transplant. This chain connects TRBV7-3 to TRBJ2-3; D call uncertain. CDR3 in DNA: TGTGCCAGCAGCCGGAGCTCTAGCACAGATACGCAGTATTTT. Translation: CASSRSSSTDTQYF.